The 11 T cell receptor beta chains listed next were all sequenced from one sample in a study of blood T cells in healthy people across ages. The use of a sample-barcoded 5' primer and a J-beta primer mix characterized a second PCR of about 7 to 12 cycles. MiXCR, run by TCRdb on the 5' RACE reads, gives a single entry per CDR3 protein. The sample includes roughly 800,000 distinct CDR3 sequences, 58% of them seen just once. Sequencing was performed on blood. These receptors were collected from a man between 25 and 39 years old in good health.

This clonotype was seen only once. The V gene is TRBV9, the J gene TRBJ2-1; D is ambiguous. Trimming shortened V by 0 bases and J by 3 bases, and 10 bases separated the two germline ends. The CDR3 loop spans 15 amino acids. Germline V lookup: CDR1 SGDLS, CDR2 YYNGEE. DNA for the CDR3: TGTGCCAGCAGCGTAGATGTGGCTAACTACAATGAGCAGTTCTTC. This encodes CASSVDVANYNEQFF.

The table lists this clonotype with a count of one. One end of the junction is discordant with germline, which a read error may explain. The V gene is TRBV4-3, the J gene TRBJ1-1, with D tentatively TRBD1 (5 bases). The CDR3 extends over 19 amino acids. From germline, CDR1 is LGHNA and CDR2 YSLEER. In DNA form, the CDR3 reads TGCGCCAGTAGCCAAGATAGCTTCTCGGGGACGGGTGGAAACACTGAAGCTTTCTTT. Its translation is CASSQDSFSGTGGNTEAFF.

The CDR3 protein is CASSLGSSSGEDEQYF. The CDR3, as DNA: TGTGCCAGCAGCTTAGGCTCCTCTAGCGGAGAGGACGAGCAGTACTTC. The V call is TRBV7-2, the J call TRBJ2-7; 7 nucleotides align to TRBD2. This CDR3 is built from 16 residues. J lost 5 bases, V lost 1 base, and 11 bases had no gene match. Germline V gene lookup returns CDR1 SGHTA and CDR2 FQGNSA.

The gene calls are TRBV27 and TRBJ2-7; D not resolved. This CDR3 has 19 amino acids. V was pared by 4 bases and J by 2 bases, with 27 bases between. CDR1 and CDR2 from the germline V gene are MNHEY and SMNVEV (reference sequence). CDR3 loop: CASSSIFNDQSHPAYEQYF. The DNA for the CDR3 is TGTGCCAGCAGTTCAATCTTCAACGACCAGAGCCACCCAGCCTACGAGCAGTACTTC.

The chain carries TRBV5-1 and TRBJ2-3; possibly TRBD1 or TRBD2 for D (5 bases each). This CDR3 region has 14 residues. V lost 3 bases, J lost 3 bases, and 11 bases lay in between. CDR1 and CDR2 from the germline V gene are SGHRS and YFSETQ. CDR3 loop: CASSSEGRTDTQYF. The CDR3 DNA reads TGCGCCAGCAGCTCCGAGGGGAGAACAGATACGCAGTATTTT.

The V call is TRBV28, the J call TRBJ2-1; weak D call: TRBD2 (7 bases). Trimming stripped 7 bases from V and 8 bases from J, with 21 bases between. Germline values: CDR1 MDHEN, CDR2 SYDVKM. CDR3 length: 15 amino acids. In nucleotides, the CDR3 is TGTGCCAGCAAGAGGGGGGGCGGGAGTACCTATGAGCAGTTCTTC. This codes for CASKRGGGSTYEQFF.

V and J are TRBV20-1 and TRBJ2-1, with 8 bases aligning to TRBD2. Germline-derived CDR1 and CDR2 are DFQATT and SNEGSKA (reference sequence). Germline trimming cut 8 bases from V and 4 bases from J; bases unmatched to any gene: 10. The CDR3 is made up of 14 amino acids. The CDR3 DNA sequence: TGCAGTCCGTGGGGCGGGGGGTATTACAATGAGCAGTTCTTC. Translated, it gives CSPWGGGYYNEQFF.

Note on this clonotype: A clone one base away is much larger, so this may be a read error. The chain has TRBV7-9 and TRBJ2-7, with 8 bases identical to TRBD2. J lost 5 bases, V lost 5 bases, and 8 bases had no gene match. This CDR3 has 14 residues. The germline V gene encodes CDR1 SEHNR and CDR2 FQNEAQ (reference sequence). The chain's CDR3 is CASSAGGVVNEQYF. As DNA, the CDR3 is TGTGCCAGCAGCGCCGGGGGGGTGGTTAACGAGCAGTACTTC.

The rearrangement joins TRBV29-1 to TRBJ2-1, with no clear D. The DNA matches TRBJ2-7 better at its end, which makes the J call doubtful. CDR1 and CDR2 from the germline V gene are SQVTM and ANQGSEA. CDR3 length: 12 residues. The CDR3 DNA reads TGCAGGGGTGGGTCCTCCTACAATGAGCAGTACTTC. Translated, it gives CRGGSSYNEQYF.

The chain combines TRBV30 with TRBJ1-5; TRBD1 matches at 8 bases. The CDR3 sequence is 15 residues long. Unmatched junction bases numbered 7, after V lost 4 bases and J lost 2 bases. From germline, CDR1 is GTSNPN and CDR2 SVGIG (reference sequence). CDR3 region: CAWTKDRGGNQPQHF. CDR3 sequence (DNA): TGTGCCTGGACCAAAGACAGGGGTGGCAATCAGCCCCAGCATTTT.

The chain combines TRBV6-5 with TRBJ2-3; D gene ambiguous. Germline CDR1 is MNHEY and CDR2 is SVGAGI. Trimming pared 7 bases from V and 4 bases from J, leaving 15 bases between. The CDR3 sequence is 14 residues long. The CDR3 protein is CASTYGGRADTQYF. The DNA for the CDR3 is TGTGCCAGCACCTACGGTGGCAGAGCAGATACGCAGTATTTT.